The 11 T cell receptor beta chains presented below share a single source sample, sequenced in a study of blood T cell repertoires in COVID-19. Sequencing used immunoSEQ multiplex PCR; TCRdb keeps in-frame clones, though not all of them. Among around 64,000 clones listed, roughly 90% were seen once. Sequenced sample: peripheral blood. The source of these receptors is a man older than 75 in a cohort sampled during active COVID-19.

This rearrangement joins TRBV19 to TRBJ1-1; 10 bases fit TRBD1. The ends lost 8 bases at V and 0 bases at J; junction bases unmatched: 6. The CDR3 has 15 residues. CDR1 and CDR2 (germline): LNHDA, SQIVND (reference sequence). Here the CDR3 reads CASLGQGILNTEAFF. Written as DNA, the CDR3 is TGTGCCAGTCTGGGACAGGGGATTTTGAACACTGAAGCTTTCTTT. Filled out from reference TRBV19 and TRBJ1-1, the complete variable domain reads DGGITQSPKYLFRKEGQNVTLSCEQNLNHDAMYWYRQDPGQGLRLIYYSQIVNDFQKGDIAEGYSVSREKKESFPLTVTSAQKNPTAFYLCASLGQGILNTEAFFGQGTRLTVV.

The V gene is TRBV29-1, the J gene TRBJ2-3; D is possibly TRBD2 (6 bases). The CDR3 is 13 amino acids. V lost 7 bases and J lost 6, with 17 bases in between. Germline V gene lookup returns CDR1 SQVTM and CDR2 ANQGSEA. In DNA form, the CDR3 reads TGCAGCGCCCGCCCCCGCGGGGTGGATACGCAGTATTTT. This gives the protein CSARPRGVDTQYF.

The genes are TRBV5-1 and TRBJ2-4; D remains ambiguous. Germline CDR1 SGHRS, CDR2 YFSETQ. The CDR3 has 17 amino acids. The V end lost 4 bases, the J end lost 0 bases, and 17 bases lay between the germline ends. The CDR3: CASSPGDFLLAKNIQYF. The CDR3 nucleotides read TGCGCCAGCAGCCCTGGTGACTTTCTACTAGCCAAAAACATTCAGTACTTC. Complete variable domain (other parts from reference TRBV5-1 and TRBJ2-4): KAGVTQTPRYLIKTRGQQVTLSCSPISGHRSVSWYQQTPGQGLQFLFEYFSETQRNKGNFPGRFSGRQFSNSRSEMNVSTLELGDSALYLCASSPGDFLLAKNIQYFGAGTRLSVL.

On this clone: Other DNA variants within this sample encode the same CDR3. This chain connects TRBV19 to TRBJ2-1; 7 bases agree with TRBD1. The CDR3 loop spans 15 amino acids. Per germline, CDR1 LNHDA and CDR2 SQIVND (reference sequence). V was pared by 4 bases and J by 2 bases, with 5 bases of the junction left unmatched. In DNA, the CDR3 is TGTGCCAGTAGTACAAGACAGGGAACCTACAATGAGCAGTTCTTC. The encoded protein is CASSTRQGTYNEQFF.

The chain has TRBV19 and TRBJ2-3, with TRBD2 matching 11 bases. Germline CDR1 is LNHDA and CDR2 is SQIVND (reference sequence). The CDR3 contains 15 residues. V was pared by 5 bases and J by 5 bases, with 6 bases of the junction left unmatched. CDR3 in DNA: TGTGCCAGTAGTTACGGGCTAGCGGGAGGAGATACGCAGTATTTT. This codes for CASSYGLAGGDTQYF.

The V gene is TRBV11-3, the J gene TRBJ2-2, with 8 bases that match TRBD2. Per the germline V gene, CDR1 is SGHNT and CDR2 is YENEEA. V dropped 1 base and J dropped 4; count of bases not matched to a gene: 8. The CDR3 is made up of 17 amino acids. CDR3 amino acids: CASSLVPAAGVTGELFF. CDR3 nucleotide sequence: TGTGCCAGCAGCTTAGTCCCCGCAGCGGGGGTCACCGGGGAGCTGTTTTTT.

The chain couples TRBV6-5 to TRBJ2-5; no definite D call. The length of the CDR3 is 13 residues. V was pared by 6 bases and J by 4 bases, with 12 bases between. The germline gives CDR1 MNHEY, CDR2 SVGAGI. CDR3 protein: CASSQRRPETQYF. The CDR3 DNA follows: TGTGCCAGCAGCCAGCGACGTCCAGAGACCCAGTACTTC.

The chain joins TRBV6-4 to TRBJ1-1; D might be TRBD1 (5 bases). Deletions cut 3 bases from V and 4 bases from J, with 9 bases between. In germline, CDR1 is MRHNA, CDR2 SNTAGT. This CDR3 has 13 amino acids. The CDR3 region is CASSELGGTEAFF. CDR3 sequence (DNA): TGTGCCAGCAGTGAGTTGGGGGGCACTGAAGCTTTCTTT.

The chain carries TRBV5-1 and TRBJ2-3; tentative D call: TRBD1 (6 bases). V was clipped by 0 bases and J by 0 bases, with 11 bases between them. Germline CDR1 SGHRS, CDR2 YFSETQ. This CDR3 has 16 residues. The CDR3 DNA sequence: TGCGCCAGCAGCTTGGGGCAGGGGATTAGCACAGATACGCAGTATTTT. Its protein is CASSLGQGISTDTQYF.

CDR3 sequence: CASRGGPIYEQYF. The DNA of the CDR3 is TGCGCCAGCAGAGGGGGCCCCATCTACGAGCAGTACTTC. The chain joins TRBV5-1 to TRBJ2-7, with 7 bases that match TRBD1. CDR1 is SGHRS, CDR2 YFSETQ, per germline. With V trimmed by 5 bases and J by 3 bases, 5 bases remained unmatched. The CDR3 length is 13 residues.

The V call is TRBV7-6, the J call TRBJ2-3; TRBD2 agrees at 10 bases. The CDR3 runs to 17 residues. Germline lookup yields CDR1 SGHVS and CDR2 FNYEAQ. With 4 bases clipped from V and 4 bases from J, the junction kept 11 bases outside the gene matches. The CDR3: CASSSRGAGGPADTQYF. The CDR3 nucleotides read TGTGCCAGCAGCTCTCGTGGAGCGGGGGGGCCCGCAGATACGCAGTATTTT. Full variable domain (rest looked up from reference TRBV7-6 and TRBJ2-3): GAGVSQSPRYKVTKRGQDVALRCDPISGHVSLYWYRQALGQGPEFLTYFNYEAQQDKSGLPNDRFSAERPEGSISTLTIQRTEQRDSAMYRCASSSRGAGGPADTQYFGPGTRLTVL.